The 10 T cell receptor beta chains listed next were all sequenced from one sample in a study of shared clonotypes between healthy human individuals (dated by TCRdb to about 2020). The library was made by the immunoSEQ multiplex PCR assay. This immuneACCESS table, as held by TCRdb, lists in-frame sequences with V and J called but not all clones. Of the missing ones, under half trace to an unresolved V gene in checked studies; the others have no known cause. The sample has 1.6 million or so clones on record, about 98.5% of them singletons. Of the sample, over 0.3% falls within the top ten clones. The sample taken for sequencing was naive CD4+ T cells sorted from blood. The meaning of the sample's cell subset or site label: CD45RA+ positively selected. The receptors here all came from a man aged 25-40 years in good health.

The chain employs TRBV7-8 and TRBJ2-3; the match to TRBD2 covers 9 bases. Germline assignment: CDR1 SGHVS and CDR2 FQNEAQ. V gave up 0 bases and J gave up 2 bases; unmatched junction bases: 9. The CDR3 contains 18 residues. The CDR3 region is CASSLASGAGGTTDTQYF. The CDR3 coding sequence is TGTGCCAGCAGCTTAGCTTCCGGAGCGGGAGGAACCACAGATACGCAGTATTTT. The variable domain in full, completed from reference TRBV7-8 and TRBJ2-3, reads GAGVSQSPRYKVAKRGQDVALRCDPISGHVSLFWYQQALGQGPEFLTYFQNEAQLDKSGLPSDRFFAERPEGSVSTLKIQRTQQEDSAVYLCASSLASGAGGTTDTQYFGPGTRLTVL.

As to this clone: Within the sample, other DNA sequences also encode this same CDR3. The V and J genes are TRBV29-1 and TRBJ2-3; D unclear. V was shortened by 6 bases and J by 0 bases, with 4 bases between the two germline ends. CDR3 length: 11 amino acids. Germline loops: CDR1 SQVTM, CDR2 ANQGSEA. The DNA for the CDR3 is TGCAGCGTCCACAGCACAGATACGCAGTATTTT. Residues: CSVHSTDTQYF.

The rearrangement uses TRBV28 and TRBJ2-7; 11 bases map to TRBD2. The CDR3 spans 15 residues. The V segment lost 4 bases and the J segment 2 bases; nucleotides outside the gene matches: 4. Per germline, CDR1 MDHEN and CDR2 SYDVKM. The CDR3 protein is CASSSGTSGPYEQYF. The CDR3 region has the DNA TGTGCCAGCAGTTCCGGGACTAGCGGCCCCTACGAGCAGTACTTC.

The gene calls are TRBV28 and TRBJ2-5, with 7 bases lining up with TRBD1. Germline lookup yields CDR1 MDHEN and CDR2 SYDVKM. This CDR3 is built from 15 residues. The V and J ends lost 5 bases and 5 bases, in that order; junction bases with no gene match: 11. CDR3 sequence: CASSLGQPRRETQYF. Written as DNA, the CDR3 is TGTGCCAGCAGTCTGGGACAGCCAAGAAGGGAGACCCAGTACTTC.

The genes are TRBV6-4 and TRBJ2-1, with 8 positions matching TRBD2. Germline CDR1 reads MRHNA; CDR2 reads SNTAGT. With 3 bases clipped from V and 4 bases from J, the junction kept 5 bases outside the gene matches. This CDR3 region has 15 residues. CDR3 bases: TGTGCCAGCAGTGATGGCCTAGCGGGTTACAATGAGCAGTTCTTC. As protein: CASSDGLAGYNEQFF.

CDR3 in amino acids: CAISPLLAGGQLSEQFF. DNA for the CDR3: TGTGCCATCAGTCCACTTCTAGCGGGAGGGCAGTTAAGTGAGCAGTTCTTC. This rearrangement joins TRBV10-3 to TRBJ2-1; 12 positions match TRBD2. This CDR3 region has 17 residues. Unmatched junction bases numbered 14, after V lost 5 bases and J lost 9 bases. Germline CDR1 ENHRY, CDR2 SYGVKD.

The V call is TRBV18, the J call TRBJ2-3; unclear D gene. V was clipped by 6 bases and J by 5 bases, with 12 bases between them. Per the germline V gene, CDR1 is KGHSH and CDR2 is LQKENI. CDR3 length: 13 amino acids. The CDR3 reads CASSQARKDTQYF. The CDR3 DNA reads as TGTGCCAGCTCCCAAGCACGCAAAGATACGCAGTATTTT.

The CDR3 DNA sequence: TGCGCCAGCAGCTTGGAAACAGGGGGCACCGGGGAGCTGTTTTTT. This translates into CASSLETGGTGELFF. The chain recombines TRBV5-1 with TRBJ2-2, with 8 bases identical to TRBD1. The CDR3 covers 15 residues. The V gene end was trimmed by 0 bases and the J gene end by 4 bases; junction bases not matched to a gene: 2. Germline loops: CDR1 SGHRS, CDR2 YFSETQ.

The rearrangement links TRBV9 to TRBJ2-1; 9 bases match TRBD2. The CDR3 has 17 amino acids. Germline lookup yields CDR1 SGDLS and CDR2 YYNGEE. V lost 0 bases and J lost 7; bases outside the gene matches: 11. The CDR3 nucleotides are TGTGCCAGCAGCGTAGGACCGGGACTAGCAAGTAAGAATGAGCAGTTCTTC. Protein: CASSVGPGLASKNEQFF. Filled out from reference TRBV9 and TRBJ2-1, the complete variable domain reads DSGVTQTPKHLITATGQRVTLRCSPRSGDLSVYWYQQSLDQGLQFLIQYYNGEERAKGNILERFSAQQFPDLHSELNLSSLELGDSALYFCASSVGPGLASKNEQFFGPGTRLTVL.

The V gene is TRBV6-5, the J gene TRBJ1-2; D remains ambiguous. Germline CDR1 is MNHEY and CDR2 is SVGAGI. The CDR3 has 13 residues. Trimming stripped 4 bases from V and 4 bases from J, with 10 bases between. The CDR3 DNA sequence: TGTGCCAGCAGTTTCGGACGGACCTATGGCTACACCTTC. Translating gives CASSFGRTYGYTF.